The 29 T cell receptor beta chains below come from one sample, sequenced in a study of OX40 agonist ivuxolimab in advanced cancers. Profiled with immunoSEQ multiplex PCR; TCRdb holds only in-frame clones, not every one. The sample lists 70,000 or so clones; around 84% were seen once. The source was CD4+ or CD8+ T cells sorted from blood, collected in a trial of the OX40 agonist ivuxolimab. The source is an adult with an advanced solid tumor such as melanoma, head and neck, liver or kidney cancer.

V is TRBV2 and J is TRBJ1-6, with no clear D. Germline V gene sequence: CDR1 SNHLY, CDR2 FYNNEI. CDR3 length equals 12 residues. With 4 bases removed from V and 7 bases from J, the gap between germline ends came to 5 bases. This CDR3 is CASSADNSPLHF. CDR3 nucleotides: TGTGCCAGCAGTGCCGACAATTCACCCCTCCACTTT.

Concerning this clone itself: One junction end does not reproduce the germline sequence, and a read error may be involved. The V and J genes are TRBV11-3 and TRBJ2-7; D remains unclear. The CDR3 spans 14 residues. Germline-derived CDR1 and CDR2 are SGHNT and YENEEA. DNA for the CDR3: TGTGCCAGCGGCTTAGGTAGGAGCTCCTACGAGCAGTACTTC. This encodes CASGLGRSSYEQYF.

The V and J genes are TRBV11-2 and TRBJ1-3; D gene unclear. V was shortened by 1 base and J by 0 bases, with 13 bases between the two germline ends. The CDR3 spans 17 residues. Per germline, CDR1 SGHAT and CDR2 FQNNGV. The CDR3 is CASSLVRRTSSGNTIYF. The CDR3, as DNA: TGTGCCAGCAGCTTAGTCCGACGGACGAGCTCTGGAAACACCATATATTTT. The full variable domain, rest sourced from reference TRBV11-2 and TRBJ1-3, is EAGVAQSPRYKIIEKRQSVAFWCNPISGHATLYWYQQILGQGPKLLIQFQNNGVVDDSQLPKDRFSAERLKGVDSTLKIQPAKLEDSAVYLCASSLVRRTSSGNTIYFGEGSWLTVV.

On this clone: The junction shows a germline mismatch at one end, possibly a read error. The same CDR3 is also encoded by other DNA sequences in this sample. V and J are TRBV5-1 and TRBJ2-1; D possibly corresponds to TRBD1 (5 bases). Germline lookup yields CDR1 SGHRS and CDR2 YFSETQ. This CDR3 region has 14 residues. The CDR3 DNA follows: TGCGCCAGCAGCTTGAACAGGCTTAACAATGAGCAATTCTTC. Its translation is CASSLNRLNNEQFF.

The gene calls are TRBV7-2 and TRBJ2-3; a possible D gene is TRBD2 (7 bases). In germline, CDR1 is SGHTA, CDR2 FQGNSA. The CDR3 has 15 residues. V dropped 5 bases and J dropped 1 base, with 13 bases sitting between them. DNA of the CDR3: TGTGCCAGCAGCCTCGAGGGGGGGCGCACAGATACGCAGTATTTT. Protein sequence: CASSLEGGRTDTQYF.

This clone was recorded once. This chain connects TRBV2 to TRBJ1-2; maybe TRBD1 (6 bases). Germline values: CDR1 SNHLY, CDR2 FYNNEI. With 2 bases removed from V and 6 bases from J, the gap between germline ends came to 10 bases. This CDR3 comprises 13 residues. CDR3 in DNA: TGTGCCAGCAGTGAAAAGGGGGGGGATGGCTACACCTTC. Amino acids: CASSEKGGDGYTF.

This chain joins TRBV11-2 and TRBJ2-7; 8 bases align to TRBD1. The CDR3 is made up of 15 amino acids. CDR1 is SGHAT and CDR2 is FQNNGV in the germline V gene. V trimming: 5 bases; J trimming: 2 bases; junction bases outside the gene matches: 8. The CDR3 coding sequence is TGTGCCAGCAGCGCGCATCAGGGGGCGCCCTACGAGCAGTACTTC. Its protein product is CASSAHQGAPYEQYF.

Regarding this clone: The sample has other DNA sequences that encode this CDR3 too. This chain links TRBV5-1 with TRBJ1-1; 8 nucleotides align to TRBD1. This CDR3 region has 17 residues. J lost 0 bases, V lost 4 bases, and 11 bases had no gene match. Per germline, CDR1 SGHRS and CDR2 YFSETQ. The CDR3 spells CASSHGQGDFLNTEAFF. For the CDR3, the DNA is TGCGCCAGCAGCCACGGACAGGGTGACTTTCTGAACACTGAAGCTTTCTTT.

V gene TRBV19 combines with J gene TRBJ1-5, with D perhaps TRBD1 (5 bases). Germline CDR1 reads LNHDA; CDR2 reads SQIVND (reference sequence). V dropped 1 base and J dropped 5 bases, with 12 bases sitting between them. The CDR3 is 15 residues long. CDR3 protein: CASSIGRGYYQPQHF. CDR3 in DNA: TGTGCCAGTAGTATAGGTCGGGGGTATTATCAGCCCCAGCATTTT.

The chain links TRBV16 to TRBJ1-1; D is perhaps TRBD1 (5 bases). CDR1 KGHSY and CDR2 FQNENV come from the germline V gene. Between the trimmed V and J ends, which lost 1 base and 1 base, there was a span of 7 bases. The CDR3 spans 14 residues. CDR3 nucleotides: TGTGCCAGCAGCCAATTGGGACCGAACACTGAAGCTTTCTTT. It yields the protein CASSQLGPNTEAFF.

The genes are TRBV4-1 and TRBJ1-2; possibly TRBD1 for D (5 bases). The CDR3 has 15 residues. Germline V CDR1 and CDR2: MGHRA, YSYEKL. The V and J ends lost 1 base and 2 bases respectively, with 11 bases between them. CDR3 nucleotide sequence: TGCGCCAGCAGCCAAGGAGGGGCCACCAACTATGGCTACACCTTC. Amino acids: CASSQGGATNYGYTF.

This clone was recorded once. The CDR3 loop is CASSARTESSYEQYF. The CDR3 bases are TGTGCCAGCAGCGCACGGACGGAAAGCTCCTACGAGCAGTACTTC. V gene TRBV7-2 combines with J gene TRBJ2-7; D ambiguous. Germline CDR1 and CDR2: SGHTA and FQGNSA. This CDR3 comprises 15 residues. V lost 5 bases and J lost 0, with 14 bases in between.

The rearrangement links TRBV7-2 to TRBJ1-2; TRBD1 might be the D (6 bases). This CDR3 comprises 14 residues. Deletions cut 3 bases from V and 7 bases from J, with 15 bases between. Germline CDR1 and CDR2: SGHTA and FQGNSA. The CDR3: CASSFRQGFVGYTF. The CDR3, as DNA: TGTGCCAGCAGCTTTCGGCAGGGGTTCGTTGGCTACACCTTC. The full variable domain, its missing parts supplied by reference TRBV7-2 and TRBJ1-2, is GAGVSQSPSNKVTEKGKDVELRCDPISGHTALYWYRQSLGQGLEFLIYFQGNSAPDKSGLPSDRFSAERTGGSVSTLTIQRTQQEDSAVYLCASSFRQGFVGYTFGSGTRLTVV.

The chain has TRBV19 and TRBJ1-6; no clear D gene. Trimming shortened V by 0 bases and J by 7 bases, and 10 bases separated the two germline ends. CDR3 length: 15 residues. CDR1 is LNHDA and CDR2 is SQIVND in the germline V gene (reference sequence). The CDR3 bases are TGTGCCAGTAGTATAGACACAGTCTTCAATTCACCCCTCCACTTT. Translating it yields CASSIDTVFNSPLHF. Based on the CDR3 plus reference TRBV19 and TRBJ1-6, the full variable domain is DGGITQSPKYLFRKEGQNVTLSCEQNLNHDAMYWYRQDPGQGLRLIYYSQIVNDFQKGDIAEGYSVSREKKESFPLTVTSAQKNPTAFYLCASSIDTVFNSPLHFGNGTRLTVT.

The chain employs TRBV11-2 and TRBJ1-2, with 11 bases aligning to TRBD1. Losses at the gene ends were 5 bases for V and 7 bases for J; bases not matched to a gene: 9. CDR3 length equals 15 residues. CDR1 is SGHAT and CDR2 is FQNNGV in the germline V gene. CDR3 DNA sequence: TGTGCCAGCAGCCCTGGGACAGGGGGTTTAGGTGGCTACACCTTC. Amino acids: CASSPGTGGLGGYTF. Looking up the rest from reference TRBV11-2 and TRBJ1-2 gives the full variable domain: EAGVAQSPRYKIIEKRQSVAFWCNPISGHATLYWYQQILGQGPKLLIQFQNNGVVDDSQLPKDRFSAERLKGVDSTLKIQPAKLEDSAVYLCASSPGTGGLGGYTFGSGTRLTVV.

In this sample, this clone turned up once. The chain links TRBV10-2 to TRBJ2-7, with a possible D match to TRBD1 (6 bases). Germline lookup yields CDR1 WSHSY and CDR2 SAAADI. The CDR3 runs 14 residues. V lost 5 bases to trimming and J lost 4 bases, with 15 bases between them. The CDR3 here is CASSLQGLEYEQYF. The CDR3 DNA follows: TGCGCCAGCAGTCTGCAGGGGTTGGAATACGAGCAGTACTTC.

This chain connects TRBV19 to TRBJ1-3; no reliable D call. CDR3 length: 13 amino acids. Between the trimmed V and J ends, which lost 5 bases and 0 bases, there was a span of 5 bases. Germline CDR1 reads LNHDA; CDR2 reads SQIVND (reference sequence). This chain's CDR3 is CASSQLSGNTIYF. Written as DNA, the CDR3 is TGTGCCAGTAGTCAGCTCTCTGGAAACACCATATATTTT.

Here the CDR3 reads CASSSRGDLSDEQFF. CDR3 DNA: TGTGCCAGCAGCTCGCGGGGGGACTTATCGGATGAGCAGTTCTTC. The chain recombines TRBV11-2 with TRBJ2-1; 8 bases match TRBD2. The CDR3 is 15 amino acids. V lost 4 bases and J lost 8; bases outside the gene matches: 10. Germline loops: CDR1 SGHAT, CDR2 FQNNGV.

In its sample, this clone was seen once. V is TRBV9 and J is TRBJ2-5; 7 bases match TRBD1. The DNA end is more similar to TRBJ2-7, so the J call may be wrong. This CDR3 region has 15 residues. Germline-derived CDR1 and CDR2 are SGDLS and YYNGEE. CDR3 loop: CASSVALDRSYEQYF. Written as DNA, the CDR3 is TGTGCCAGCAGCGTAGCTCTGGACAGGAGTTACGAGCAGTACTTC.

The V call is TRBV18, the J call TRBJ1-1; D might be TRBD1 (5 bases). Germline CDR1 and CDR2: KGHSH and LQKENI. Trimming removed 6 bases from V and 2 bases from J, with 16 bases in between. The CDR3 extends over 15 amino acids. CDR3 in amino acids: CASSLWGGANTEAFF. CDR3 nucleotides: TGTGCCAGCTCCCTCTGGGGAGGGGCAAACACTGAAGCTTTCTTT.

For the CDR3, the DNA is TGTGCCAGCAGTGAGACGGGCAGGGGGCTGTCTTGGGGCATATATTTT. It codes for CASSETGRGLSWGIYF. The rearrangement links TRBV6-1 to TRBJ1-3; TRBD1 aligns across 8 bases. This CDR3 comprises 16 residues. V was pared by 3 bases and J by 12 bases, with 16 bases of the junction left unmatched. CDR1 and CDR2 (germline): MNHNS, SASEGT.

This chain uses TRBV4-3 with TRBJ2-2; D not certain. The germline V gene has CDR1 LGHNA and CDR2 YSLEER. V was cut by 0 bases and J by 1 base, with 9 bases left in between. The CDR3 has 16 residues. CDR3 in amino acids: CASSQDHRRNTGELFF. The DNA for the CDR3 is TGCGCCAGCAGCCAAGATCATCGGAGGAACACCGGGGAGCTGTTTTTT.

V gene TRBV11-2 combines with J gene TRBJ2-5; TRBD1 is a possible D gene (5 bases). Germline V gives CDR1 SGHAT, CDR2 FQNNGV. This CDR3 region has 13 residues. Trimming left V 5 bases short and J 4 bases short, with 11 bases between. CDR3 DNA sequence: TGTGCCAGCAGCCCAGGGTTGGCAGAGACCCAGTACTTC. It encodes CASSPGLAETQYF.

The rearrangement joins TRBV19 to TRBJ2-5, with 7 bases matching TRBD2. The V and J ends lost 3 bases and 4 bases, in that order; junction bases with no gene match: 5. This CDR3 comprises 14 residues. Germline values: CDR1 LNHDA, CDR2 SQIVND (reference sequence). CDR3 loop: CASSIRLAGETQYF. For the CDR3, the DNA is TGTGCCAGTAGTATCCGACTAGCTGGAGAGACCCAGTACTTC.

This clone showed up just once. This chain uses TRBV5-1 with TRBJ1-1; D remains unclear. This CDR3 is 14 amino acids long. Germline CDR1 is SGHRS and CDR2 is YFSETQ. Between the trimmed V and J ends, which lost 0 bases and 0 bases, there was a span of 6 bases. In DNA, the CDR3 is TGCGCCAGCAGCTTGGGTGGGATGAACACTGAAGCTTTCTTT. Amino acids: CASSLGGMNTEAFF.

V is TRBV7-2 and J is TRBJ2-1; 8 bases are shared with TRBD2. Germline trimming cut 4 bases from V and 4 bases from J; bases unmatched to any gene: 9. From germline, CDR1 is SGHTA and CDR2 FQGNSA. This CDR3 contains 16 residues. The CDR3 region is CASSSTLAGGYNEQFF. CDR3 DNA: TGTGCCAGCAGCTCGACCCTAGCGGGTGGTTACAATGAGCAGTTCTTC.

The chain employs TRBV9 and TRBJ1-6, with a weak D call TRBD1 (5 bases). Trimming pared 0 bases from V and 5 bases from J, leaving 18 bases between. CDR3 size: 18 residues. Germline V gene sequence: CDR1 SGDLS, CDR2 YYNGEE. CDR3 amino acids: CASSVGSGTDANNSPLHF. The CDR3 DNA follows: TGTGCCAGCAGCGTAGGCTCCGGGACGGATGCGAATAATTCACCCCTCCACTTT.

In its sample, this clone was seen once. The rearrangement links TRBV7-9 to TRBJ1-5; tentative D call: TRBD1 (6 bases). Deletions cut 3 bases from V and 4 bases from J, with 13 bases between. The CDR3 is 15 amino acids. Germline V gives CDR1 SEHNR, CDR2 FQNEAQ (reference sequence). The CDR3 spells CASSFYRDRNQPQHF. The CDR3 region has the DNA TGTGCCAGCAGCTTCTACAGGGACCGGAATCAGCCCCAGCATTTT.

V usage is TRBV9 and J usage is TRBJ2-5, with D maybe TRBD2 (6 bases). Trimming pared 3 bases from V and 7 bases from J, leaving 16 bases between. Germline loops: CDR1 SGDLS, CDR2 YYNGEE. The CDR3 runs 14 residues. CDR3 in amino acids: CASSAGLTRGTQYF. The CDR3 region has the DNA TGTGCCAGCAGCGCTGGACTCACGCGGGGGACCCAGTACTTC.